Each of the 22 T cell receptor beta chains below was sequenced from the same sample in a study of Tregs in tolerant kidney transplant recipients (dated 2019 in TCRdb). This specimen's time point label, per the study, means: blood sample drawn before combined kidney and bone marrow transplant. Libraries came from the immunoSEQ multiplex PCR assay. The immuneACCESS repertoire file appears here via TCRdb, limited to in-frame rearrangements. These files lack a portion of the clones; in checked studies, under half of the deficit traces to unresolved V genes, and the cause of the others is not known. The sample yields 62,000 or so clones; about 98% were counted once. 0.34% of the sample comes from the top ten. The sequences come from Tregs from blood, collected before the transplant. These receptors originate from a human donor who received a combined kidney and bone marrow transplant.

J is TRBJ2-5 and V is TRBV5-1; 13 nucleotides match TRBD2. The CDR3 sequence is 16 residues long. Unmatched junction bases numbered 9, after V lost 4 bases and J lost 6 bases. Germline CDR1 is SGHRS and CDR2 is YFSETQ. The CDR3 region has the DNA TGCGCCAGCAGCCCCTGGACTAGCGGGAGTCTCAAGACCCAGTACTTC. Translating it yields CASSPWTSGSLKTQYF.

This rearrangement joins TRBV4-3 to TRBJ1-4; D remains ambiguous. The V end lost 3 bases, the J end lost 0 bases, and 14 bases lay between the germline ends. CDR1 and CDR2 from the germline V gene are LGHNA and YSLEER. This CDR3 region has 17 residues. The CDR3 region is CASSQRATRATNEKLFF. In nucleotides, the CDR3 is TGCGCCAGCAGCCAGAGGGCGACACGTGCAACTAATGAAAAACTGTTTTTT.

J is TRBJ1-2 and V is TRBV5-5, with a tentative D call TRBD1 (5 bases). CDR3 length: 15 residues. Trimming pared 2 bases from V and 8 bases from J, leaving 19 bases between. CDR1 is SGHKS, CDR2 YYEKEE, per germline (reference sequence). The CDR3 is CASSFLGGKGMGYTF. The DNA of the CDR3 is TGTGCCAGCAGCTTTCTTGGGGGGAAAGGAATGGGCTACACCTTC.

The rearrangement uses TRBV5-6 and TRBJ2-1, with 9 positions matching TRBD2. V shed 2 bases, J shed 7 bases, and the junction held 4 bases outside the gene matches. CDR1 is SGHDT, CDR2 YYEEEE, per germline. The CDR3 length is 14 residues. Here the CDR3 DNA reads TGTGCCAGCAGCTTCCGTCTAGCGGGGAATGAGCAGTTCTTC. It translates to CASSFRLAGNEQFF.

The V and J genes are TRBV5-1 and TRBJ2-3; D remains unclear. Trimming shortened V by 3 bases and J by 11 bases, and 16 bases separated the two germline ends. Germline lookup yields CDR1 SGHRS and CDR2 YFSETQ. The CDR3 has 13 residues. The CDR3 spells CASSSDSSLGQYF. The CDR3 DNA follows: TGCGCCAGCAGCTCCGACTCCTCCCTAGGGCAGTATTTT.

The chain combines TRBV7-2 with TRBJ2-1; 12 nucleotides agree with TRBD2. The junction had 3 bases not matched to a gene; V was cut back by 8 bases and J by 4 bases. The CDR3 runs to 14 residues. Per germline, CDR1 SGHTA and CDR2 FQGNSA. In DNA form, the CDR3 reads TGTGCCAGCGCTGGGACTAGCGGGTACAATGAGCAGTTCTTC. Its protein is CASAGTSGYNEQFF.

J is TRBJ2-5 and V is TRBV6-1; a weak D match, TRBD2 (6 bases). Germline lookup yields CDR1 MNHNS and CDR2 SASEGT. The CDR3 length is 15 residues. Trimming left V 4 bases short and J 0 bases short, with 12 bases between. DNA for the CDR3: TGTGCCAGCAGTGTGCGGGGCGCATACCAAGAGACCCAGTACTTC. It codes for CASSVRGAYQETQYF.

The chain combines TRBV4-2 with TRBJ2-7; 9 bases line up with TRBD1. The junction had 7 bases not matched to a gene; V was cut back by 4 bases and J by 6 bases. Germline V gene sequence: CDR1 LGHNA, CDR2 YNFKEQ. The CDR3 totals 14 residues. CDR3 in amino acids: CASSLGQGYLEQYF. The DNA for the CDR3 is TGTGCCAGCAGCCTCGGACAGGGGTATCTCGAGCAGTACTTC.

The chain joins TRBV6-6 to TRBJ1-3; D not resolved. Trimming removed 2 bases at V and 0 bases at J, with 8 bases between. The CDR3 sequence is 15 residues long. Germline assignment: CDR1 MNHNY and CDR2 SVGAGI (reference sequence). The CDR3, as DNA: TGTGCCAGCAGTTACACACACCTCTCTGGAAACACCATATATTTT. It is translated as CASSYTHLSGNTIYF.

The chain uses TRBV15 and TRBJ2-7; TRBD1 agrees at 8 bases. Germline V lookup: CDR1 LNHNV, CDR2 YYDKDF (reference sequence). J gave up 5 bases and V 5 bases, and 8 bases lay outside the gene matches. This CDR3 has 14 amino acids. The CDR3 region is CATSPRQGPNEQYF. The CDR3 DNA reads as TGTGCCACCAGCCCCCGACAGGGGCCGAACGAGCAGTACTTC.

J is TRBJ2-5 and V is TRBV13; D gene uncertain. In germline, CDR1 is PRHDT, CDR2 FYEKMQ (reference sequence). V lost 0 bases and J lost 5, with 7 bases in between. The CDR3 is made up of 13 amino acids. The CDR3: CASSLGTRETQYF. In nucleotides, the CDR3 is TGTGCCAGCAGCTTAGGGACACGGGAGACCCAGTACTTC.

The chain uses TRBV30 and TRBJ2-6; 7 positions match TRBD2. CDR3 length equals 18 residues. J was trimmed by 4 bases and V by 0 bases; bases with no gene match: 12. CDR1 GTSNPN and CDR2 SVGIG come from the germline V gene (reference sequence). The CDR3 region has the DNA TGTGCCTGGAGTGTAGGGGAGGGAGGCCAATCCGGGGCCAACGTCCTGACTTTC. This sequence encodes CAWSVGEGGQSGANVLTF.

A few counts support this clone. The CDR3 reads CASSHQGLAGAHTGELFF. DNA of the CDR3: TGTGCCAGCAGCCACCAAGGACTAGCGGGGGCTCACACCGGGGAGCTGTTTTTT. This chain links TRBV4-2 with TRBJ2-2; 13 nucleotides match TRBD2. CDR3 length equals 18 residues. Germline-derived CDR1 and CDR2 are LGHNA and YNFKEQ. V lost 3 bases, J lost 3 bases, and 7 bases stayed unmatched.

This sequence joins TRBV28 and TRBJ1-2, with D possibly matching TRBD1 (5 bases). V lost 8 bases and J lost 4, with 8 bases in between. The CDR3 has 11 amino acids. From germline, CDR1 is MDHEN and CDR2 SYDVKM. CDR3 sequence (DNA): TGTGCCAGCCATGACAGCTATGGCTACACCTTC. This translates into CASHDSYGYTF.

V is TRBV7-8 and J is TRBJ2-2, with D possibly TRBD2 on 6 matching bases. This CDR3 is 15 amino acids long. V was trimmed by 1 base and J by 4 bases, leaving 10 bases between them. Germline V gives CDR1 SGHVS, CDR2 FQNEAQ. The CDR3 sequence is CASSLGGKVTGELFF. The CDR3 DNA follows: TGTGCCAGCAGCTTAGGCGGGAAGGTCACCGGGGAGCTGTTTTTT.

This clone occurred once. The gene calls are TRBV10-3 and TRBJ2-7; the match to TRBD2 covers 7 bases. The CDR3 totals 16 residues. After removal of 4 bases from V and 0 bases from J, the junction contained 9 bases not matched to a gene. Germline-derived CDR1 and CDR2 are ENHRY and SYGVKD. The CDR3 region has the DNA TGTGCCATCAGTGTGGTAGCGGGCCGGAGCTCCTACGAGCAGTACTTC. Protein sequence: CAISVVAGRSSYEQYF.

V gene TRBV5-1 combines with J gene TRBJ2-2, with D perhaps matching TRBD2 (6 bases). Trimming removed 1 base at V and 5 bases at J, with 9 bases between. Germline V gene sequence: CDR1 SGHRS, CDR2 YFSETQ. This CDR3 is 14 amino acids long. The DNA of the CDR3 is TGCGCCAGCAGCTTGTCTGCGGGGACCGGGGAGCTGTTTTTT. Protein product: CASSLSAGTGELFF.

The chain carries TRBV9 and TRBJ2-3, with D possibly TRBD2 on 6 matching bases. V shed 2 bases and J shed 6 bases, with 16 bases lying between them. This CDR3 region has 15 residues. Looked up from germline, CDR1 is SGDLS and CDR2 is YYNGEE. The CDR3 protein is CASSVGPGTPDTQYF. The DNA for the CDR3 is TGTGCCAGCAGCGTGGGGCCTGGGACTCCGGATACGCAGTATTTT. Together with reference TRBV9 and TRBJ2-3, the CDR3 gives the full variable domain: DSGVTQTPKHLITATGQRVTLRCSPRSGDLSVYWYQQSLDQGLQFLIQYYNGEERAKGNILERFSAQQFPDLHSELNLSSLELGDSALYFCASSVGPGTPDTQYFGPGTRLTVL.

This clone was seen a few times. The chain recombines TRBV18 with TRBJ1-3; 9 bases align to TRBD1. V shed 3 bases and J 2 bases; nucleotides not matched to a gene: 8. Germline V gene lookup returns CDR1 KGHSH and CDR2 LQKENI. CDR3 length: 17 residues. CDR3 sequence (DNA): TGTGCCAGCTCACCTTTGGGACAGGGCAAGGCTGGAAACACCATATATTTT. It codes for CASSPLGQGKAGNTIYF.

CDR3 DNA sequence: TGTGCCAGCAGCGTAGGCGGGGAGCTGTACGAGCAGTACTTC. Its translation: CASSVGGELYEQYF. This chain connects TRBV9 to TRBJ2-7; possible D gene TRBD2, 6 bases. CDR1 and CDR2 from the germline V gene are SGDLS and YYNGEE. Trimming removed 0 bases from V and 4 bases from J, with 11 bases in between. The length of the CDR3 is 14 residues.

The chain combines TRBV27 with TRBJ1-2; 7 bases are a match to TRBD1. V lost 7 bases, J lost 1 base, and 6 bases stayed unmatched. In germline, CDR1 is MNHEY, CDR2 SMNVEV (reference sequence). This CDR3 comprises 14 residues. The CDR3 reads CASKPGGFNYGYTF. CDR3 nucleotide sequence: TGTGCCAGCAAGCCAGGGGGTTTTAACTATGGCTACACCTTC.

The chain couples TRBV14 to TRBJ2-4; TRBD1 aligns across 9 bases. The CDR3 runs 20 residues. Germline V CDR1 and CDR2: SGHDN, FVKESK. V was clipped by 4 bases and J by 2 bases; unmatched bases: 18. CDR3 in amino acids: CASSLTPGQGQLESKNIQYF. As DNA, the CDR3 is TGTGCCAGCAGCCTAACTCCGGGACAGGGACAACTGGAGTCCAAAAACATTCAGTACTTC.